This T cell receptor beta chain was sequenced during a study of identical twins (dated by TCRdb to about 2016). For the study in its entirety: The study deep-sequenced TCR alpha and beta repertoires from monozygotic twins, unrelated adults of various ages and cord blood to test whether fetal clonotypes persist. Replicate twin experiments were performed at different times using different library preparation protocols to rule out contamination. On the study overall, not on this receptor specifically: Invariant T cells such as MAIT and iNKT could partly confound zero-insertion analyses, though diverse VJ usage argued against this for most clonotypes. Abundant cord blood beta clonotypes had fewer insertions, young adult naive repertoires showed a similar but weaker trend, and memory repertoires showed no such trend. Recombination models systematically underestimated out-of-frame TCR alpha sharing in monozygotic twins but agreed with sharing between unrelated individuals. Conclusions relied on cross-sectional statistical analysis, since the same donors could not be followed over many years. Out-of-frame TCR alpha sequences shared between twins showed an excess of low generation-probability sequences compared with coincidental sharing between unrelated individuals. The excess sharing between twins in beta out-of-frame sequences was weaker because fewer shared sequences reduced the signal-to-noise ratio.

Only healthy Caucasian donors were included. The twin cohort consisted of three pairs of female monozygotic twins, all aged 18 to 29 years. Positive isolation kits from Invitrogen were used to isolate the CD4+ and CD8+ T cell populations. Measured from the cysteine to the phenylalanine, the CDR3 is 16 residues long. CDR3 DNA is the only sequence kept; it has 48 bases, read in frame from the first base. Via the germline V gene, CDR1 is SNHLY and CDR2 FYNNEI. Between the V and J ends, shortened by 6 bases and 2 bases respectively, the junction contains 18 bases. This clonotype was counted ten times or more. Its antigen is unknown. No quality values exist for individual bases; no much larger clone is one base distant. Library preparation was by 5' RACE. Sequenced using an Illumina HiSeq 2000. Template switching introduced a universal primer binding site; the final cDNA contained a unique molecular identifier, enabling accurate counting of TCR cDNA molecules. First-strand cDNA for TCR alpha and beta chains was synthesized from specific primers in the conserved constant-segment region. To control for contamination, each cDNA library was double barcoded with a SMART-Mk sample barcode plus Illumina barcodes. TruSeq adapter sequences and Illumina sample barcodes were added in two successive PCR steps. Sequencing of the TCR alpha and beta cDNA libraries was done on the Illumina HiSeq platform using custom primers. On the study's bioinformatics: MiGEC processed the raw reads to extract unique molecular identifiers, while MiXCR was used to determine the CDR3 positions. Recombination models were inferred per individual with the repgenHMM and IGoR tools using an EM algorithm. Shared clonotype analysis was performed with the tcR package in R, normalizing sharing by the product of cloneset sizes. To study raw recombination free of thymic and clonal selection effects, out-of-frame nonproductive sequences were analyzed. The public sequencing data were trimmed at Q25 with fastp and processed into clonotypes with MiXCR by TCRdb, which kept only in-frame beta chains. Here each entry gathers all rows of one CDR3 protein and keeps the most common genes and DNA. The V and J calls come from TCRdb's annotation, not from the publication. This sample lists about 480,000 distinct CDR3 sequences; approximately 15% were detected once. The ten most abundant clones make up about 0.54% of the sample.

These data were also reused for a study on yellow fever vaccine responses in identical twins. As noted in the second study: According to the authors, in identical twins the way T cells responded to vaccination appeared partly convergent and partly personalized. Focusing on identical twins, the study followed the T cell clones that responded to the vaccine, and did so with precision.

Sequenced input: CD4+ T cells sorted from blood. This sequence uses TRBV2 and TRBJ2-3; perhaps TRBD1 is the D gene, with 6 bases matching. The clonotype originates from a woman under 30 in good health. At the DNA level, the sequence is TGTGCCAGCAGAGCGATTAGACAGGTTACCACAGATACGCAGTATTTT. Its translation is CASRAIRQVTTDTQYF.